A single sample is the source of the 8 T cell receptor beta chains below, sequenced in a study of OX40 agonist ivuxolimab in advanced cancers. Sequencing used immunoSEQ multiplex PCR; TCRdb keeps in-frame clones, though not all of them. The sample yields about 15,000 clones, roughly four fifths seen once. The material sequenced was CD4+ or CD8+ T cells sorted from blood, taken in a trial of the OX40 agonist ivuxolimab. The receptors stem from an adult with an advanced solid tumor such as melanoma, head and neck, liver or kidney cancer.

The V gene is TRBV30, the J gene TRBJ1-6; the D is unclear. Trimming pared 3 bases from V and 7 bases from J, leaving 10 bases between. CDR3 size: 13 residues. CDR1 is GTSNPN and CDR2 is SVGIG in the germline V gene (reference sequence). In DNA form, the CDR3 reads TGTGCCTGGAGCCTTTCATGGAATTCACCCCTCCACTTT. It translates to CAWSLSWNSPLHF.

V gene TRBV6-6 combines with J gene TRBJ1-2; D is uncertain. The CDR3 is 13 amino acids. Between the trimmed V and J ends, which lost 6 bases and 9 bases, there was a span of 17 bases. In germline, CDR1 is MNHNY, CDR2 SVGAGI (reference sequence). The CDR3 bases are TGTGCCAGCAGCTCGGCCTTGGATCGGAGCTACACCTTC. Protein: CASSSALDRSYTF.

The chain carries TRBV19 and TRBJ2-4, with unresolved D. The CDR3 has 13 amino acids. Germline values: CDR1 LNHDA, CDR2 SQIVND (reference sequence). V lost 3 bases and J 1 base, leaving 4 bases between the germline ends. The DNA for the CDR3 is TGTGCCAGTAGTATGGGGGCCAAAAACATTCAGTACTTC. It specifies CASSMGAKNIQYF. Looking up the rest from reference TRBV19 and TRBJ2-4 gives the full variable domain: DGGITQSPKYLFRKEGQNVTLSCEQNLNHDAMYWYRQDPGQGLRLIYYSQIVNDFQKGDIAEGYSVSREKKESFPLTVTSAQKNPTAFYLCASSMGAKNIQYFGAGTRLSVL.

V and J are TRBV5-1 and TRBJ2-5; 12 positions agree with TRBD1. The CDR3 length is 15 residues. Trimming cost V 4 bases and J 7 bases; bases outside gene matches: 8. In germline, CDR1 is SGHRS, CDR2 YFSETQ. This CDR3 is CASSPTGTGGLTQYF. CDR3 coding DNA: TGCGCCAGCAGCCCGACCGGGACAGGGGGCTTGACCCAGTACTTC.

The chain combines TRBV5-1 with TRBJ2-7; TRBD1 is a possible D gene (6 bases). The CDR3 covers 14 residues. V was pared by 5 bases and J by 6 bases, with 18 bases between. Germline V gives CDR1 SGHRS, CDR2 YFSETQ. The CDR3 here is CASRSPGAHLEQYF. For the CDR3, the DNA is TGCGCCAGCAGATCTCCAGGGGCCCACCTCGAGCAGTACTTC.

The chain couples TRBV28 to TRBJ1-1; D is ambiguous. The CDR3 is made up of 11 amino acids. V was clipped by 5 bases and J by 9 bases, with 10 bases between them. The germline V gene has CDR1 MDHEN and CDR2 SYDVKM. The CDR3 spells CASSQNFQAFF. The CDR3 DNA is TGTGCCAGCAGTCAAAATTTCCAAGCTTTCTTT.

This CDR3 is CSARQGAMNTGELFF. CDR3 bases: TGCAGCGCCCGACAGGGGGCAATGAACACCGGGGAGCTGTTTTTT. V is TRBV29-1 and J is TRBJ2-2, with TRBD1 matching over 10 bases. Per germline, CDR1 SQVTM and CDR2 ANQGSEA. V trimming: 7 bases; J trimming: 1 base; junction bases outside the gene matches: 6. The CDR3 is made up of 15 amino acids.

This sequence joins TRBV5-4 and TRBJ2-3; unclear D gene. Germline V lookup: CDR1 SGHNT, CDR2 YYREEE (reference sequence). The CDR3 sequence is 16 residues long. Trimming took 4 bases from V and 0 from J, leaving 15 bases between them. CDR3 in amino acids: CASSVPGATSTDTQYF. In DNA form, the CDR3 reads TGTGCCAGCAGCGTCCCCGGAGCGACTAGCACAGATACGCAGTATTTT.